Below, 4 T cell receptor beta chains from the same sample are listed, as sequenced in a study of vaccination effects on CD4 cells after COVID-19. Prior to sequencing, the ViraFEST assay stimulated PBMC with viral peptide pools, which expanded the antigen-specific CD4+ T cells. Culturing for around 10 days preceded CD4+ T cell isolation. Two doses of BNT162b2 or mRNA-1273 vaccine were administered to participants. The repertoire was sequenced with immunoSEQ multiplex PCR; TCRdb's copy has only in-frame clones and lacks some. Altogether roughly 63,000 clones are present, approximately 78% being singletons, with the ten largest covering roughly 2%. No antigens are known for them. The material sequenced was CD4+ T cells from PBMCs cultured with HCoV-OC43 spike peptides, taken after COVID-19 vaccination. As for subset: HCoV-OC43 spike overlapping peptide pool stimulation. These receptors all stem from a human donor who received a COVID-19 vaccine.

This rearrangement joins TRBV7-2 to TRBJ1-1; 11 bases align to TRBD1. Germline V gene sequence: CDR1 SGHTA, CDR2 FQGNSA. This CDR3 contains 15 residues. V shed 5 bases and J 10 bases; nucleotides not matched to a gene: 12. CDR3 region: CASSTRGQGASGAFF. The CDR3 region has the DNA TGTGCCAGCAGCACTAGAGGACAGGGGGCTTCTGGAGCTTTCTTT.

The chain couples TRBV7-8 to TRBJ1-1; D is unresolved. From germline, CDR1 is SGHVS and CDR2 FQNEAQ. V was trimmed by 5 bases and J by 11 bases, leaving 15 bases between them. This CDR3 comprises 12 residues. CDR3 amino acids: CASSLTGSGAFF. The DNA for the CDR3 is TGTGCCAGCAGCCTCACGGGAAGTGGGGCTTTCTTT.

J is TRBJ2-2 and V is TRBV7-8, with D possibly being TRBD2 (6 bases). Germline V lookup: CDR1 SGHVS, CDR2 FQNEAQ. V lost 8 bases to trimming and J lost 4 bases, with 11 bases between them. This CDR3 has 13 residues. As DNA, the CDR3 is TGTGCCAGCGGGGGGATCCTCACCGGGGAGCTGTTTTTT. It is translated as CASGGILTGELFF.

The rearrangement links TRBV28 to TRBJ2-2; 8 bases align to TRBD1. Germline V lookup: CDR1 MDHEN, CDR2 SYDVKM. The V gene end was trimmed by 5 bases and the J gene end by 7 bases; junction bases not matched to a gene: 15. CDR3 size: 17 residues. CDR3 residues: CASSDPDRATLGGELFF. CDR3 bases: TGTGCCAGCAGTGATCCGGACAGGGCAACTCTTGGCGGGGAGCTGTTTTTT. The full variable domain, with the rest looked up from reference TRBV28 and TRBJ2-2, is DVKVTQSSRYLVKRTGEKVFLECVQDMDHENMFWYRQDPGLGLRLIYFSYDVKMKEKGDIPEGYSVSREKKERFSLILESASTNQTSMYLCASSDPDRATLGGELFFGEGSRLTVL.